The next 30 T cell receptor beta chains were all read from a single sample in a study of identical twins. MiXCR, run by TCRdb on the 5' RACE reads, gives a single entry per CDR3 protein. The table includes about 250,000 distinct CDR3 sequences, around 7.6% detected once. These data were also filed under a second study, of yellow fever vaccine responses in identical twins.

Sequenced: CD8+ T cells sorted from blood. The receptors stem from a woman aged 18-30 years in good health.

The table lists this clonotype with a few counts. The chain employs TRBV3-1 and TRBJ2-5; 11 positions match TRBD2. The CDR3 is 16 residues long. CDR1 and CDR2 from the germline V gene are LGHDT and YNNKEL (reference sequence). The junction had 6 bases not matched to a gene; V was cut back by 4 bases and J by 2 bases. In DNA, the CDR3 is TGTGCCAGCAGCCCGGGACTAGCGGCGCTACAAGAGACCCAGTACTTC. Translating it yields CASSPGLAALQETQYF.

In DNA form, the CDR3 reads TGTGCTAGTGGTCTCGGCCTTGGGGGCTACGAGCAGTACTTC. Translating it yields CASGLGLGGYEQYF. The V gene is TRBV12-5, the J gene TRBJ2-7; possibly TRBD1 or TRBD2 for D (5 bases each). Germline V CDR1 and CDR2: LGHNT, FRNRAP. The CDR3 runs 14 residues. Trimming took 5 bases from V and 3 from J, leaving 14 bases between them.

CDR3 residues: CASSPSHEQYF. The CDR3 DNA is TGTGCCAGCAGCCCGAGTCACGAGCAGTACTTC. The rearrangement links TRBV7-9 to TRBJ2-7; the D is unclear. The CDR3 runs to 11 residues. V lost 5 bases and J 5 bases, leaving 7 bases between the germline ends. Germline V gene data show CDR1 as SEHNR and CDR2 as FQNEAQ (reference sequence).

The rearrangement joins TRBV12-5 to TRBJ2-2; the D gene is possibly TRBD1 (6 bases). CDR3 length: 16 amino acids. Germline CDR1 LGHNT, CDR2 FRNRAP. V lost 7 bases, J lost 1 base, and 16 bases lay in between. This CDR3 reads CASAPPGHRNTGELFF. The CDR3 DNA follows: TGTGCTAGTGCACCCCCGGGACACCGGAACACCGGGGAGCTGTTTTTT.

This clonotype has a handful of counts. This chain links TRBV4-1 with TRBJ2-3, with D possibly being TRBD1 (6 bases). Germline CDR1 is MGHRA and CDR2 is YSYEKL. This CDR3 comprises 18 residues. V gave up 0 bases and J gave up 4 bases, with 20 bases separating them. This CDR3 is CASSQDEGAAGAPDTQYF. Written as DNA, the CDR3 is TGCGCCAGCAGCCAAGATGAGGGTGCGGCAGGGGCGCCAGATACGCAGTATTTT.

This clonotype was observed a handful of times. The chain employs TRBV14 and TRBJ2-7; TRBD2 matches 10 bases. Per the germline V gene, CDR1 is SGHDN and CDR2 is FVKESK. After removal of 2 bases from V and 4 bases from J, the junction contained 5 bases not matched to a gene. This CDR3 is 15 amino acids long. CDR3 residues: CASSQPLAGVYEQYF. Written as DNA, the CDR3 is TGTGCCAGCAGCCAACCCCTAGCGGGAGTTTACGAGCAGTACTTC.

This clonotype was found many times. This chain joins TRBV29-1 and TRBJ1-2; 9 positions agree with TRBD1. Trimming took 3 bases from V and 4 from J; bases not matched to a gene: 9. Looked up from germline, CDR1 is SQVTM and CDR2 is ANQGSEA. CDR3 length: 15 amino acids. The CDR3 sequence: CSVDPGTGSSYGYTF. DNA of the CDR3: TGCAGCGTTGACCCCGGGACAGGGAGTTCCTATGGCTACACCTTC.

This clonotype was counted ten times or more. The chain couples TRBV7-9 to TRBJ2-1, with TRBD2 matching 10 bases. Germline V gene lookup returns CDR1 SEHNR and CDR2 FQNEAQ (reference sequence). CDR3 length: 14 residues. The V and J ends lost 5 bases and 8 bases, in that order; junction bases with no gene match: 6. DNA of the CDR3: TGTGCCAGCAGCCCTGGGCTAGCGGGAGATGAGCAGTTCTTC. Protein: CASSPGLAGDEQFF.

The rearrangement uses TRBV7-8 and TRBJ1-1; a weak D match, TRBD1 (6 bases). Looked up from germline, CDR1 is SGHVS and CDR2 is FQNEAQ. Between the trimmed V and J ends, which lost 4 bases and 7 bases, there was a span of 16 bases. The CDR3 totals 14 residues. This chain's CDR3 is CASSSQGMDIEAFF. CDR3 in DNA: TGTGCCAGCAGCTCCCAGGGGATGGATATTGAAGCTTTCTTT.

This clonotype occurred many times. The V gene is TRBV7-2, the J gene TRBJ2-1; 7 bases line up with TRBD2. The V segment lost 5 bases and the J segment 7 bases; nucleotides outside the gene matches: 14. CDR1 is SGHTA and CDR2 is FQGNSA in the germline V gene. This CDR3 is built from 16 residues. CDR3 residues: CASSKGWGGRWNEQFF. The CDR3 DNA follows: TGTGCCAGCAGCAAGGGGTGGGGCGGGAGATGGAATGAGCAGTTCTTC. The full variable domain, completed using reference TRBV7-2 and TRBJ2-1, is GAGVSQSPSNKVTEKGKDVELRCDPISGHTALYWYRQSLGQGLEFLIYFQGNSAPDKSGLPSDRFSAERTGGSVSTLTIQRTQQEDSAVYLCASSKGWGGRWNEQFFGPGTRLTVL.

The chain has TRBV10-2 and TRBJ1-2, with D unclear. There are 14 residues in the CDR3. V was clipped by 0 bases and J by 5 bases, with 10 bases between them. Germline CDR1 and CDR2: WSHSY and SAAADI. The CDR3 protein is CASSESMETYGYTF. The DNA of the CDR3 is TGCGCCAGCAGTGAGTCGATGGAGACATATGGCTACACCTTC.

This clonotype appeared a few times. This sequence joins TRBV6-2 or TRBV6-3 and TRBJ2-7; the match to TRBD1 covers 7 bases. Trimming took 6 bases from V and 0 from J; bases not matched to a gene: 8. The germline CDR1 and CDR2 sequences are MNHEY and SVGEGT. The CDR3 spans 15 residues. The CDR3 reads CASSSGTVSSYEQYF. The CDR3 nucleotides are TGTGCCAGCAGCTCCGGGACAGTGAGCTCCTACGAGCAGTACTTC.

This clonotype came up a few times. This rearrangement joins TRBV9 to TRBJ2-5; 8 bases match TRBD1. The CDR3 has 15 amino acids. Germline loops: CDR1 SGDLS, CDR2 YYNGEE. Losses at the gene ends were 3 bases for V and 4 bases for J; bases not matched to a gene: 8. The CDR3 DNA follows: TGTGCCAGCAGCGGAGGACAGGGAAGGGGAGAGACCCAGTACTTC. This translates into CASSGGQGRGETQYF.

This clonotype was seen only a few times. The rearrangement uses TRBV4-1 and TRBJ1-1; D gene unclear. V was shortened by 1 base and J by 12 bases, with 12 bases between the two germline ends. Germline CDR1 and CDR2: MGHRA and YSYEKL. This CDR3 spans 12 amino acids. This CDR3 reads CASSQVGRESFF. The DNA of the CDR3 is TGCGCCAGCAGCCAAGTCGGCAGAGAGTCTTTCTTT.

This clonotype was counted between two and nine times. The chain employs TRBV5-1 and TRBJ2-7; 8 bases align to TRBD1. The germline CDR1 and CDR2 sequences are SGHRS and YFSETQ. The CDR3 has 16 amino acids. With 4 bases clipped from V and 0 bases from J, the junction kept 9 bases outside the gene matches. The CDR3 spells CASSGGQDPSSYEQYV. The CDR3 nucleotides are TGCGCCAGCAGCGGGGGACAGGACCCAAGCTCCTACGAGCAGTACGTC.

This clonotype was observed many times. The DNA of the CDR3 is TGTGCCATACGGACAGGAGGGAACACTGAAGCTTTCTTT. Protein product: CAIRTGGNTEAFF. The V and J genes are TRBV10-3 and TRBJ1-1, with 7 bases fitting TRBD1. V was pared by 9 bases and J by 1 base, with 5 bases of the junction left unmatched. Germline values: CDR1 ENHRY, CDR2 SYGVKD. This CDR3 has 13 amino acids.

The chain links TRBV10-3 to TRBJ2-1; tentative D call: TRBD2 (6 bases). The V gene lost 8 bases and the J gene lost 3 bases, with 17 bases spanning the gap. There are 15 residues in the CDR3. Looked up from germline, CDR1 is ENHRY and CDR2 is SYGVKD. The CDR3 region has the DNA TGTGCCATCTCCTCTACTAGCTCCAGCTACAATGAGCAGTTCTTC. Translation gives CAISSTSSSYNEQFF.

This clonotype was seen a handful of times. The chain has TRBV4-2 and TRBJ2-7, with TRBD2 matching over 10 bases. The ends lost 3 bases at V and 7 bases at J; junction bases unmatched: 6. CDR1 and CDR2 (germline): LGHNA, YNFKEQ. This CDR3 comprises 14 residues. The CDR3 loop is CASSQVGTSEEQYF. CDR3 nucleotides: TGTGCCAGCAGCCAGGTCGGGACTAGCGAGGAGCAGTACTTC.

This clonotype was seen many times. The chain couples TRBV20-1 to TRBJ2-1; 7 nucleotides agree with TRBD1. Germline assignment: CDR1 DFQATT and CDR2 SNEGSKA (reference sequence). The CDR3 covers 15 residues. Germline trimming cut 6 bases from V and 1 base from J; bases unmatched to any gene: 9. For the CDR3, the DNA is TGCAGTGCCGTACTCCAGGGGGTTTCCTACAATGAGCAGTTCTTC. This codes for CSAVLQGVSYNEQFF.

This clonotype was observed many times. One junction end disagrees with the germline gene, perhaps due to a read error. The chain links TRBV4-1 to TRBJ2-1; a weak D match, TRBD1 (6 bases). Germline lookup yields CDR1 MGHRA and CDR2 YSYEKL. This CDR3 is built from 12 residues. CDR3 region: CASRQGYNEQFF. CDR3 DNA sequence: TGCGCCAGCCGCCAGGGGTACAATGAGCAGTTCTTC.

The rearrangement joins TRBV7-9 to TRBJ2-7, with TRBD2 identical over 9 bases. After removal of 4 bases from V and 3 bases from J, the junction contained 7 bases not matched to a gene. The CDR3 spans 15 residues. CDR1 is SEHNR, CDR2 FQNEAQ, per germline (reference sequence). For the CDR3, the DNA is TGTGCCAGCAGCTCGACTAGCGGAGGGATCTACGAGCAGTACTTC. It yields the protein CASSSTSGGIYEQYF.

In its sample, this clonotype was seen many times. J is TRBJ2-3 and V is TRBV7-9; a possible D gene is TRBD1 (5 bases). V lost 6 bases, J lost 3 bases, and 13 bases lay in between. CDR3 length: 14 residues. Looked up from germline, CDR1 is SEHNR and CDR2 is FQNEAQ (reference sequence). The CDR3 region is CASRGGRVTDTQYF. As DNA, the CDR3 is TGTGCCAGCAGGGGCGGCAGGGTAACAGATACGCAGTATTTT.

The V call is TRBV6-5, the J call TRBJ1-5; TRBD1 aligns across 7 bases. The germline gives CDR1 MNHEY, CDR2 SVGAGI. V shed 2 bases and J 9 bases; nucleotides not matched to a gene: 4. The length of the CDR3 is 13 residues. CDR3 in amino acids: CASSYGQVGPQHF. The CDR3 nucleotides are TGTGCCAGCAGTTACGGACAGGTTGGGCCCCAGCATTTT.

In its sample, this clonotype was seen a few times. The chain recombines TRBV15 with TRBJ2-7; 11 nucleotides align to TRBD2. Germline CDR1 reads LNHNV; CDR2 reads YYDKDF (reference sequence). J was trimmed by 6 bases and V by 0 bases; bases with no gene match: 10. The length of the CDR3 is 17 residues. Here the CDR3 DNA reads TGTGCCACCAGCAGAGATACTAGCGGGAGTACCAGGTTCGAGCAGTACTTC. This encodes CATSRDTSGSTRFEQYF. The variable domain in full, completed from reference TRBV15 and TRBJ2-7, reads DAMVIQNPRYQVTQFGKPVTLSCSQTLNHNVMYWYQQKSSQAPKLLFHYYDKDFNNEADTPDNFQSRRPNTSFCFLDIRSPGLGDTAMYLCATSRDTSGSTRFEQYFGPGTRLTVT.

This clonotype was found a few times. The V call is TRBV7-2, the J call TRBJ2-5, with 14 positions matching TRBD2. The CDR3 loop spans 15 amino acids. V trimming: 5 bases; J trimming: 10 bases; junction bases outside the gene matches: 9. Germline V gene sequence: CDR1 SGHTA, CDR2 FQGNSA. CDR3 bases: TGTGCCAGCAGCACCCCGGGACTAGCGGGAGATAGCCAGTACTTC. The encoded protein is CASSTPGLAGDSQYF.

The chain joins TRBV4-2 to TRBJ2-5, with 7 bases fitting TRBD1. V was clipped by 2 bases and J by 2 bases; unmatched bases: 5. Germline CDR1 LGHNA, CDR2 YNFKEQ. This CDR3 spans 15 amino acids. The CDR3, as DNA: TGTGCCAGCAGCCAACCAGACAGGGATCAAGAGACCCAGTACTTC. Its protein is CASSQPDRDQETQYF.

This clonotype was detected a few times. This chain uses TRBV4-1 with TRBJ2-2; 15 bases fit TRBD2. CDR3 length: 16 residues. The germline CDR1 and CDR2 sequences are MGHRA and YSYEKL. Trimming took 8 bases from V and 3 from J; bases not matched to a gene: 4. The CDR3 bases are TGCGCCAGCGGACTAGCGGGAGGGTTAGACACCGGGGAGCTGTTTTTT. Its translation is CASGLAGGLDTGELFF.

The genes are TRBV4-1 and TRBJ2-7; D could derive from TRBD1 or TRBD2 (5 bases each). There are 13 residues in the CDR3. Germline V lookup: CDR1 MGHRA, CDR2 YSYEKL. V was trimmed by 0 bases and J by 6 bases, leaving 9 bases between them. CDR3 residues: CASSQEPGREQYV. CDR3 coding DNA: TGCGCCAGCAGCCAAGAACCGGGGCGCGAGCAGTACGTC.

This clonotype has ten or more counts. The J gene is TRBJ1-4, the V gene TRBV29-1; D not certain. CDR3 length equals 12 residues. CDR1 SQVTM and CDR2 ANQGSEA come from the germline V gene. V lost 6 bases and J lost 4, with 9 bases in between. In DNA form, the CDR3 reads TGCAGCGTACGCCAGGATAATGAAAAACTGTTTTTT. This encodes CSVRQDNEKLFF.

The chain employs TRBV2 and TRBJ2-1; possible D gene TRBD1, 5 bases. CDR1 and CDR2 from the germline V gene are SNHLY and FYNNEI. This CDR3 has 16 amino acids. V was shortened by 2 bases and J by 6 bases, with 17 bases between the two germline ends. The CDR3 loop is CASSESRAIRVNEQFF. The CDR3 region has the DNA TGTGCCAGCAGTGAAAGTCGCGCGATCAGGGTCAATGAGCAGTTCTTC.